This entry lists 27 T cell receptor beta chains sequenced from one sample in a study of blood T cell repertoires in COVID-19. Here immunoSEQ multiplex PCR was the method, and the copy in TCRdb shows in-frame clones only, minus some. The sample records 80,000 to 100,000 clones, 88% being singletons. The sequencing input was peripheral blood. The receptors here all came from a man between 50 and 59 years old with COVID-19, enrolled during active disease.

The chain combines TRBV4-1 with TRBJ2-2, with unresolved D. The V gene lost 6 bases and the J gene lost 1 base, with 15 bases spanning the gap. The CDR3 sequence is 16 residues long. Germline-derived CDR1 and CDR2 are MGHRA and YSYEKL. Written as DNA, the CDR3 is TGCGCCAGCAGGGCTCGAGTGGGCAGGAACACCGGGGAGCTGTTTTTT. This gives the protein CASRARVGRNTGELFF.

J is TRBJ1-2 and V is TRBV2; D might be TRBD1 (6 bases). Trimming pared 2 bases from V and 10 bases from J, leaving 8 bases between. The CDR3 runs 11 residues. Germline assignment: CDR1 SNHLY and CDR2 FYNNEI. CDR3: CASSEQGTYTF. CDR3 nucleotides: TGTGCCAGCAGTGAACAGGGGACCTACACCTTC.

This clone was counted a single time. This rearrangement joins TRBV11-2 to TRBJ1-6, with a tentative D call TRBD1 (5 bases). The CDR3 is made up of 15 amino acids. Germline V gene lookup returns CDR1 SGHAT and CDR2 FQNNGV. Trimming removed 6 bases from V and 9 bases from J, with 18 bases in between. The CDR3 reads CASRHPGLKVSPLHF. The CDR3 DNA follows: TGTGCCAGCAGACATCCGGGACTAAAGGTTTCACCCCTCCACTTT.

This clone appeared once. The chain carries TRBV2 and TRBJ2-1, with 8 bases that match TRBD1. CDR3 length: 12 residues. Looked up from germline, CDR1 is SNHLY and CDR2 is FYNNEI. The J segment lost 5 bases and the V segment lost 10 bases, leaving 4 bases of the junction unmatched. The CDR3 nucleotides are TGTGCCAAAGGACAGGGCCACAATGAGCAGTTCTTC. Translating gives CAKGQGHNEQFF.

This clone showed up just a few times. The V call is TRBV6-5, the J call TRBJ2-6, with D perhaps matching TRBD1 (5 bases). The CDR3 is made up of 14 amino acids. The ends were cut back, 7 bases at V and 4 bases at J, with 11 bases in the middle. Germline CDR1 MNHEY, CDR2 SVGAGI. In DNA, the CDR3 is TGTGCCAGCACCCAAGGGGTCGGGGCCAACGTCCTGACTTTC. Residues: CASTQGVGANVLTF.

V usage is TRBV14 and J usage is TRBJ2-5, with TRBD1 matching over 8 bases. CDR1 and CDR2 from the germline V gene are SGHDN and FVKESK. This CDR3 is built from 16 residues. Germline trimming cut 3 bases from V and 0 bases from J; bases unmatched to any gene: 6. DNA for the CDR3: TGTGCCAGCAGCCACCGGACAGGGTGGAACCAAGAGACCCAGTACTTC. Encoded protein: CASSHRTGWNQETQYF.

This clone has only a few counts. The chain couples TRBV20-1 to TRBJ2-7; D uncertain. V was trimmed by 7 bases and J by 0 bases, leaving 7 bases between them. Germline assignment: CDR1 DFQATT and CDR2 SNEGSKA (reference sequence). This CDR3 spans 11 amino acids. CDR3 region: CSVLSSYEQYF. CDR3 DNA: TGCAGTGTTCTTAGCTCCTACGAGCAGTACTTC.

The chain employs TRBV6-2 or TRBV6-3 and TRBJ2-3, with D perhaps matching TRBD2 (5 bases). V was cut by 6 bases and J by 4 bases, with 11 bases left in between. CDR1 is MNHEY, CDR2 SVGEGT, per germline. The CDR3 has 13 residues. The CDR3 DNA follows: TGTGCCAGCAGCCATGGGAGCCCAGATACGCAGTATTTT. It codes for CASSHGSPDTQYF.

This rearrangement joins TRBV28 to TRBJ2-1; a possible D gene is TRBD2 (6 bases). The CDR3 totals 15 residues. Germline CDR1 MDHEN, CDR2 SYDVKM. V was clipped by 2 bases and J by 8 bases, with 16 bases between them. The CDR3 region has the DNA TGTGCCAGCAGTTTACTAGATGGGGGGAAGTATGAGCAGTTCTTC. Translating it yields CASSLLDGGKYEQFF.

In DNA, the CDR3 is TGCGCCAGCAGCTCCGAACAGGGGGCGGTCGGCGGGGAGCTGTTTTTT. This sequence encodes CASSSEQGAVGGELFF. V gene TRBV5-1 combines with J gene TRBJ2-2, with 9 bases that match TRBD1. The ends lost 3 bases at V and 7 bases at J; junction bases unmatched: 10. The CDR3 has 16 amino acids. The germline CDR1 and CDR2 sequences are SGHRS and YFSETQ.

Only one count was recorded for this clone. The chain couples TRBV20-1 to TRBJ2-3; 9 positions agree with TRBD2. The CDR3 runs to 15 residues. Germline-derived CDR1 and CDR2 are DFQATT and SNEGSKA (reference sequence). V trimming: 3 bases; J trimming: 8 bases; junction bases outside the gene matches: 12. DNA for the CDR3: TGCAGTGCTAGTGTCGGGACTAGCCCGTCGGGTACGCAGTATTTT. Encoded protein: CSASVGTSPSGTQYF.

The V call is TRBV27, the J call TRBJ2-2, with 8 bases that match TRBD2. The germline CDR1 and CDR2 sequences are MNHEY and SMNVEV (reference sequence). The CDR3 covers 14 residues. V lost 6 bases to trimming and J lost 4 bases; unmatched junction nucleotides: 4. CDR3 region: CASRGSGITGELFF. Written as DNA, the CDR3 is TGTGCCAGCAGGGGTAGCGGGATCACCGGGGAGCTGTTTTTT.

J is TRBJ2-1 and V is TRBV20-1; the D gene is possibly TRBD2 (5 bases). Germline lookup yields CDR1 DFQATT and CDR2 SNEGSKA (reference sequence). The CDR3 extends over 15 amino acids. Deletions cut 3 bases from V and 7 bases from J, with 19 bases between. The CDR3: CSASSRTVTTNEQFF. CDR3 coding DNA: TGCAGTGCTAGTTCCCGGACTGTTACAACAAATGAGCAGTTCTTC.

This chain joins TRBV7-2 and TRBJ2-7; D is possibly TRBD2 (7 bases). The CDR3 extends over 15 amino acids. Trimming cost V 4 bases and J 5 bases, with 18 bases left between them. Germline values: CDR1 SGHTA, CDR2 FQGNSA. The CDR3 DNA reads TGTGCCAGCAGCTCCAGGTCCGGGGGGCTCCACGAGCAGTACTTC. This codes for CASSSRSGGLHEQYF.

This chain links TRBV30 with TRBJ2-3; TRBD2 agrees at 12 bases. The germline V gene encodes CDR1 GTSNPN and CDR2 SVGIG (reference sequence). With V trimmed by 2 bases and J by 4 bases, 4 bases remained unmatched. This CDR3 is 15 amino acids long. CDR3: CAWSPGLAGSDTQYF. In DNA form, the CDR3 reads TGTGCCTGGAGTCCCGGACTAGCGGGGTCAGATACGCAGTATTTT.

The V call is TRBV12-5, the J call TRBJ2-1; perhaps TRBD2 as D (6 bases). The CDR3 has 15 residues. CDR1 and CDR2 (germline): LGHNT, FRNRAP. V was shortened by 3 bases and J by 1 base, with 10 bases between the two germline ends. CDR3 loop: CASGFWGVSYNEQFF. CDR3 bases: TGTGCTAGTGGTTTCTGGGGGGTTTCCTACAATGAGCAGTTCTTC.

The CDR3 loop reads CASSLRQARAGELFF. CDR3 in DNA: TGTGCCAGCAGTTTAAGGCAAGCGCGGGCCGGGGAGCTGTTTTTT. The chain uses TRBV28 and TRBJ2-2, with a weak D call TRBD2 (5 bases). Germline CDR1 and CDR2: MDHEN and SYDVKM. The CDR3 contains 15 residues. V lost 2 bases, J lost 6 bases, and 13 bases lay in between.

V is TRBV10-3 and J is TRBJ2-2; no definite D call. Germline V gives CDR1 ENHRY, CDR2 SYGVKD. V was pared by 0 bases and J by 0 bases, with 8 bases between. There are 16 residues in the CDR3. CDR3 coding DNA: TGTGCCATCAGTGAGTCTCTACGAGCGAACACCGGGGAGCTGTTTTTT. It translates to CAISESLRANTGELFF.

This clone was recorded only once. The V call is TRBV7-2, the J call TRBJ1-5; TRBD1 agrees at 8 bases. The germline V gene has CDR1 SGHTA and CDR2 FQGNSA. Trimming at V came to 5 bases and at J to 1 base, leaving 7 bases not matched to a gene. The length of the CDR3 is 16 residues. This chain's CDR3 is CASSPRWTGSNQPQHF. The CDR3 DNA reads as TGTGCCAGCAGCCCCCGCTGGACAGGGAGCAATCAGCCCCAGCATTTT.

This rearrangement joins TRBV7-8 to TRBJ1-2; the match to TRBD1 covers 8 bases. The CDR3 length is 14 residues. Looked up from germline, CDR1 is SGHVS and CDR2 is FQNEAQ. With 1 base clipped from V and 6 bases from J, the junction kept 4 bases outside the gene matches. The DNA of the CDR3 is TGTGCCAGCAGCTTAGGGACAGGGTCCGATGGCTACACCTTC. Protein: CASSLGTGSDGYTF.

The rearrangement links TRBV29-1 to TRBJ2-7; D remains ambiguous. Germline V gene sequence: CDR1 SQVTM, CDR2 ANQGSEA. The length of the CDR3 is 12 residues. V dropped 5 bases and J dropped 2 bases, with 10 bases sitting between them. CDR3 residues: CSVTATTYEQYF. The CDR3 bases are TGCAGCGTTACTGCAACTACCTACGAGCAGTACTTC.

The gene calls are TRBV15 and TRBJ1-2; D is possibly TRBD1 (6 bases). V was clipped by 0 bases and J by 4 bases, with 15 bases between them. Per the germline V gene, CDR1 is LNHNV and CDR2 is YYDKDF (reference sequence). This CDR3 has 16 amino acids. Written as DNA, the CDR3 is TGTGCCACCAGCAGAGATATCGGCAGGGGAAGCTATGGCTACACCTTC. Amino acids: CATSRDIGRGSYGYTF. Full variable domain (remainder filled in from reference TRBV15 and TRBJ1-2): DAMVIQNPRYQVTQFGKPVTLSCSQTLNHNVMYWYQQKSSQAPKLLFHYYDKDFNNEADTPDNFQSRRPNTSFCFLDIRSPGLGDTAMYLCATSRDIGRGSYGYTFGSGTRLTVV.

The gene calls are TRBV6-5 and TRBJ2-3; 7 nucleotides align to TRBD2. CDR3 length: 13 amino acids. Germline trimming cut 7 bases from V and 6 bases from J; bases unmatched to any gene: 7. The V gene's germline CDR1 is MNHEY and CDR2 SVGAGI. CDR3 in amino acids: CASTPGGGDTQYF. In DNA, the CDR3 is TGTGCCAGCACGCCGGGGGGAGGGGATACGCAGTATTTT.

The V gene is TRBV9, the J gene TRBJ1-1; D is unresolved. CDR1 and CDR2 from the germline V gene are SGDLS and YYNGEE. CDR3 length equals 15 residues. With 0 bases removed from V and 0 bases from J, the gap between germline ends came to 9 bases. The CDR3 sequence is CASSVGHSLNTEAFF. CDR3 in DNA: TGTGCCAGCAGCGTAGGTCACAGCTTGAACACTGAAGCTTTCTTT.

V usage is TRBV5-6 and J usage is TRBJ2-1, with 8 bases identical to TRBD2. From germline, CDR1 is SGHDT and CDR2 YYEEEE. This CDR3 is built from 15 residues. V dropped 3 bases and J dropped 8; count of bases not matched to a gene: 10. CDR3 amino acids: CASSSAGGALDEQFF. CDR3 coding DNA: TGTGCCAGCAGCTCAGCCGGGGGGGCCCTCGATGAGCAGTTCTTC.

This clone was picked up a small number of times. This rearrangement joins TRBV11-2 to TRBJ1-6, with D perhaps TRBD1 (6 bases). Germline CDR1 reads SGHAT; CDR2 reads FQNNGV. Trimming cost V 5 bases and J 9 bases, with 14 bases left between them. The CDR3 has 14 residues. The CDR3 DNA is TGTGCCAGCAGCCTACAGGGTCTGGGTTCACCCCTCCACTTT. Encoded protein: CASSLQGLGSPLHF.

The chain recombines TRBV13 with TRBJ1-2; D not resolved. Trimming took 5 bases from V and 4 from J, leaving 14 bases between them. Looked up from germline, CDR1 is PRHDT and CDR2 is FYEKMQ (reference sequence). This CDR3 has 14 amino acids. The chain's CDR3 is CASSPPGGSYGYTF. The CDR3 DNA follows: TGTGCCAGCAGCCCTCCAGGAGGATCCTATGGCTACACCTTC.